This T cell receptor beta chain comes out of a study of blood T cell repertoires in COVID-19. Looking at the study overall: The United States, Italy and Spain supplied acute and convalescent COVID-19 samples. The analysed material was cDNA or gDNA that came from T cells, B-cell-depleted T cells, or PBMCs.

Trimming stripped 3 bases from V and 3 bases from J, with 14 bases between. Germline CDR1 reads KGHSH; CDR2 reads LQKENI. The CDR3 has 15 residues. Original processing notes: Estimation of nucleated cell counts relied on the amplification of reference gene primers. Using immunoSEQ multiplex PCR, the repertoire was profiled, and TCRdb retains in-frame clones only, with some absent. That table supplies the V and J calls and clone size; D and trimming were determined from the DNA. The sample lists around 200,000 clones; roughly 87% were seen once. This clonotype originated in a man aged 35 to 55 with active or convalescent COVID-19. Sequenced: peripheral blood. The V gene is TRBV18, the J gene TRBJ1-1; tentatively, D is TRBD1 (6 bases). CDR3 DNA: TGTGCCAGCTCACCTTGGACCAGGGGAGACACTGAAGCTTTCTTT. This sequence encodes CASSPWTRGDTEAFF. Based on the CDR3 plus reference TRBV18 and TRBJ1-1, the full variable domain is NAGVMQNPRHLVRRRGQEARLRCSPMKGHSHVYWYRQLPEEGLKFMVYLQKENIIDESGMPKERFSAEFPKEGPSILRIQQVVRGDSAAYFCASSPWTRGDTEAFFGQGTRLTVV.